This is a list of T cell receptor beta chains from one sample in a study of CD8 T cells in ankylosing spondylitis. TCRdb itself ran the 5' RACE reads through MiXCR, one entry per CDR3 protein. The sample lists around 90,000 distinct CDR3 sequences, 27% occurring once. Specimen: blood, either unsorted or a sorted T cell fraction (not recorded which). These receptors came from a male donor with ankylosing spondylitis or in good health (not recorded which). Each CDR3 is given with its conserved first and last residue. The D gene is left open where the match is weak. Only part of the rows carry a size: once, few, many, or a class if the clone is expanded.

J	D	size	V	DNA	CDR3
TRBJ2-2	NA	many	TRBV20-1	TGCAGTGCCTCGCAGGCCTCGAACACCGGGGAGCTGTTTTTT	CSASQASNTGELFF
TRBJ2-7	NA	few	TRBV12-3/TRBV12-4	TGTGCCAGCAGTTTAACCCCCCGAGGCGAGCAGTACTTC	CASSLTPRGEQYF
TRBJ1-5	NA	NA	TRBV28	TGTGCCGGAGGGTTAGGACAGCCCAATCAGCCCCAGCATTTT	CAGGLGQPNQPQHF
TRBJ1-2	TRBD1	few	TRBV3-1	TGTGCCAGCAGCCCGGGACAGGGGGACTATGGCTACACCTTC	CASSPGQGDYGYTF
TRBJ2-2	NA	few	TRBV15	TGTGTCAATCCAATTGGCGCGGGGGAGCTGTTTTTT	CVNPIGAGELFF
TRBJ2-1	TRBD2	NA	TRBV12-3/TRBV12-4	TGTGCCAGCAGCTTAGTTTTTGGTACTAGCGGCGAACACAATGAGCAGTTCTTC	CASSLVFGTSGEHNEQFF
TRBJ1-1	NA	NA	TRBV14	TGTGCCAGCACCCTGGGGCAGGATGGGACTGAAGCTTTCTTT	CASTLGQDGTEAFF
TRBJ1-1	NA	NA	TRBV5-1	TGCGCCAGCAATGGGAACACTGAAGCTTTCTTT	CASNGNTEAFF
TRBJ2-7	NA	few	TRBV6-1	TGTGCCAGCAGTGAATCTTGGGGGAGTCGGTACGAGCAGTACTTC	CASSESWGSRYEQYF
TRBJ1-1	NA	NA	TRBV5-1	TGCGCCAGCAGCTTGGAACCGGCCCCGAACACTGAAGCTTTCTTT	CASSLEPAPNTEAFF
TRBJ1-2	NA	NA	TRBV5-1	TGCGCCAGCAGCCCTAAGGGAGGGGACTATGGCTACACCTTC	CASSPKGGDYGYTF
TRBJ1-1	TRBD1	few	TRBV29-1	TGCAGCGTTAACCCACGGAGAACAGGGGGCACTGAAGCTTTCTTT	CSVNPRRTGGTEAFF
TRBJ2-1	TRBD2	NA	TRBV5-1	TGCGCCAGCACTAGTGGAGGGACTAGCCCGGGCTATGAGCAGTTCTTC	CASTSGGTSPGYEQFF
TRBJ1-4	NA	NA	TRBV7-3	TGTGCCAGCAGCTTAACCCCTACTGAAAAACTGTTTTTT	CASSLTPTEKLFF
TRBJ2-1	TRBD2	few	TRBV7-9	TGTGCCAGCAGCTTATTCCCTAGCGGGAAGAACCCCAATGAGCAGTTCTTC	CASSLFPSGKNPNEQFF
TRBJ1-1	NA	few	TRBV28	TGTGCCAGCAGTGGGCACATCGGAGTCACTGAAGCTTTCTTT	CASSGHIGVTEAFF
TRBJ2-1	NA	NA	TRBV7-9	TGTGCCAGCAGGCGACAGGCTAACAATGAGCAGTTCTTC	CASRRQANNEQFF
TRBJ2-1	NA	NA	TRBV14	TGTGCCAGCAGCCCTTGGGGCAATGAGCAGTTCTTC	CASSPWGNEQFF
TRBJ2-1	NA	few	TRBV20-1	TGCAGTGCCATCGACCTAGACAATGAGCAGTTCTTC	CSAIDLDNEQFF
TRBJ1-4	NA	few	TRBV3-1	TGTGCCAGCAGGAACGGACAGTCCTTTAATGAAAAACTGTTTTTT	CASRNGQSFNEKLFF
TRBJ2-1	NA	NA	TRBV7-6	TGTGCCAGCAGCTTAATTGTCGGGCACGGTTCCTACAATGAGCAGTTCTTC	CASSLIVGHGSYNEQFF
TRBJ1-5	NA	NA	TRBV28	TGTGCCAGCAGTTTATCATGGGGAGGAGGGTACAGCAATCAGCCCCAGCATTTT	CASSLSWGGGYSNQPQHF
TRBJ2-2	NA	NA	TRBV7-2	TGTGCCAGCAGCTTTCATAAGCAAACCACCGGGGAGCTGTTTTTT	CASSFHKQTTGELFF
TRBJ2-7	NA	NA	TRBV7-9	TGTGCCAGCAGCTTGCGGGGTTCCGAGCAGTACTTC	CASSLRGSEQYF
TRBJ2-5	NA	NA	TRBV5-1	TGCGCCAGCAGCTTGGTCGGGGGATTGGTAGAGACCCAGTACTTC	CASSLVGGLVETQYF
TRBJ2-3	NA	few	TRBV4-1	TGCGCCAGCAGCAATCCATCGGTAGATACGCAGTATTTT	CASSNPSVDTQYF
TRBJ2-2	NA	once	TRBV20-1	TGCAGTGCCAGGACACGGAACACCGGGGAGCTGTTTTTT	CSARTRNTGELFF
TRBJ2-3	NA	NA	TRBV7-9	TGTGCCAGCAGCCAGACGGGGACAGATACGCAGTATTTT	CASSQTGTDTQYF
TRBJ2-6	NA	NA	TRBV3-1	TGTGCCAGCAGCCAATTTGGGGCCAACGTCCTGACTTTC	CASSQFGANVLTF
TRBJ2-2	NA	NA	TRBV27	TGTGCCAGCAGTACAAACCGGGCCTACCGAAAGCTGTTTTTT	CASSTNRAYRKLFF
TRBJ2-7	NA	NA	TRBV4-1	TGCGCCAGCAGCCAAGACGCTTGGGGGGAGGAGACCTACGAGCAGTACTTC	CASSQDAWGEETYEQYF
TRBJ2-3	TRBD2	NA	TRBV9	TGTGCCAGCAGCGTAGCGTTCGGGACTACGGGATCAGATACGCAGTATTTT	CASSVAFGTTGSDTQYF
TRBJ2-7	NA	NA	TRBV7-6	TGTGCCAGCAGCTTAGGGACTGACGGCTCCTACGAGCAGTACTTC	CASSLGTDGSYEQYF
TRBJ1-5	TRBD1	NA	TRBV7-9	TGTGCCAGCAGCAAGGACAGGGGGGATCAGCCCCAGCATTTT	CASSKDRGDQPQHF
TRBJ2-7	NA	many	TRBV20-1	TGCAGTGCTAGGTATGCCAGGGAATCAGCCTACGAGCAGTACTTC	CSARYARESAYEQYF
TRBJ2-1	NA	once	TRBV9	TGTGCCAGCAGCGCCACTTTAAATGAGCAGTTCTTC	CASSATLNEQFF
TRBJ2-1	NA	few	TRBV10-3	TGTGCCACGACGACAGAGAGCTCCTACAATGAGCAGTTCTTC	CATTTESSYNEQFF
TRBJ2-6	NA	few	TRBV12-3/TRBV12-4	TGTGCCAGCAACGCAGCCTCTGGGGCCAACGTCCTGACTTTC	CASNAASGANVLTF
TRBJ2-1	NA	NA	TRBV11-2	TGTGCCAGCAGCTCGTACAAGGGGGACAATGAGCAGTTCTTC	CASSSYKGDNEQFF
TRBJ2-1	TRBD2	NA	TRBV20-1	TGCAGTGCTAGAGAGCCTTCTATGGCCGGCCTTTTAGCGGGATGGTCGAATGAGCAGTTCTTC	CSAREPSMAGLLAGWSNEQFF
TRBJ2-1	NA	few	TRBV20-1	TGCAGTGCTAGTGCCCCTAGGCCTTCCTACAATGAGCAGTTCTTC	CSASAPRPSYNEQFF
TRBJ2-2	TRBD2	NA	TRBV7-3	TGTGCCAGCAGCTTAACCGGGAGGCCCACCGGGGAGCTGTTTTTT	CASSLTGRPTGELFF
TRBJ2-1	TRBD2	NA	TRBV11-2	TGTGCCAGCAGCTTAGATGGACTAGCGGCTTACAATGAGCAGTTCTTC	CASSLDGLAAYNEQFF
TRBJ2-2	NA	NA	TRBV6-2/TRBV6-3	TGTGCCAGCAGTTATCAGGGGGGAGCTATCGGGGAGCTGTTTTTT	CASSYQGGAIGELFF
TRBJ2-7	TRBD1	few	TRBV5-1	TGCGCCAGCAGCTTCACCCGGGACAGTGATTACGAGCAGTACTTC	CASSFTRDSDYEQYF
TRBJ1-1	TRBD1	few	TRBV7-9	TGTGCCAGCAGCTTACCACAGGGGCTGGTGAACACTGAAGCTTTCTTT	CASSLPQGLVNTEAFF